This T cell receptor (beta chain) was profiled in a study of cytomegalovirus exposure and HLA in healthy donors. Germline V gene sequence: CDR1 KGHSH, CDR2 LQKENI. Deletions cut 3 bases from V and 8 bases from J, with 13 bases between. The CDR3 consists of 14 residues. Method: immunoSEQ multiplex PCR; TCRdb's copy keeps in-frame clones and lacks some. The top ten hold around 0.88% of the sample, which has about 310,000 clones, 70% to 90% seen once. The chain couples TRBV18 to TRBJ1-4, with D perhaps TRBD1 (5 bases). This sequence originates from a man in his thirties or forties in good health and CMV-seronegative. The sample was PBMCs. The CDR3 DNA reads TGTGCCAGCTCACCGGGGCTGGGTCGGGAAAAACTGTTTTTT. This sequence encodes CASSPGLGREKLFF. Based on the CDR3 plus reference TRBV18 and TRBJ1-4, the full variable domain is NAGVMQNPRHLVRRRGQEARLRCSPMKGHSHVYWYRQLPEEGLKFMVYLQKENIIDESGMPKERFSAEFPKEGPSILRIQQVVRGDSAAYFCASSPGLGREKLFFGSGTQLSVL.